This T cell receptor beta chain stems from a study of blood T cell repertoires in COVID-19. Repertoires were generated with immunoSEQ multiplex PCR, while TCRdb's copy carries only in-frame clones and drops some. Of tens of thousands of clones listed, more than 75% are singletons. V lost 1 base and J lost 3, with 10 bases in between. This CDR3 comprises 15 residues. CDR1 and CDR2 (germline): LGHDT, YNNKEL (reference sequence). The TCR sequence derives from a man in his fifties with active or convalescent COVID-19. Specimen: peripheral blood. The rearrangement links TRBV3-1 (or the pseudogene TRBV3-2) to TRBJ1-5; D is unclear. CDR3 sequence: CASSQGGTANQPQHF. CDR3 DNA sequence: TGTGCCAGCAGCCAAGGCGGAACGGCCAATCAGCCCCAGCATTTT.